These T cell receptor beta chains were read from a single sample in a study of blood T cells in healthy people across ages. TCRdb independently ran MiXCR on the 5' RACE reads; one entry per CDR3 protein. Of around 1.5 million distinct CDR3 sequences listed, 55% to 75% were seen once; the top ten hold roughly 6.3%. Sequencing used blood. The receptors were gathered from a man aged 18 to 35 in good health. CDR3s include the opening cysteine and the closing phenylalanine or tryptophan. The D gene is left open where the match is weak. Expanded clones get a size class; other rows say once, few or many, or leave the size out.

V: TRBV27
size: NA
D: NA
J: TRBJ1-5
CDR3: CASSLYRAGNQPQHF
DNA: TGTGCCAGCAGTTTATACAGGGCGGGGAATCAGCCCCAGCATTTT

V: TRBV29-1
size: few
D: NA
J: TRBJ1-6
CDR3: CSVVEGENSPLHF
DNA: TGCAGCGTTGTCGAGGGTGAGAATTCACCCCTCCACTTT

V: TRBV29-1
size: NA
D: NA
J: TRBJ2-5
CDR3: CSVDEGMRETQYF
DNA: TGCAGCGTTGATGAGGGTATGAGGGAGACCCAGTACTTC

V: TRBV7-9
size: NA
D: NA
J: TRBJ1-2
CDR3: CASSPTGSGRDYGYTF
DNA: TGTGCCAGCAGCCCAACAGGGAGCGGCAGGGACTATGGCTACACCTTC

V: TRBV7-6
size: NA
D: TRBD2
J: TRBJ2-3
CDR3: CASSLVSSGRLITDTQYF
DNA: TGTGCCAGCAGCTTAGTGTCTAGCGGGAGGCTCATCACAGATACGCAGTATTTT

V: TRBV2
size: NA
D: NA
J: TRBJ2-1
CDR3: CASIKITKGEQFF
DNA: TGTGCCAGCATTAAAATAACCAAGGGTGAGCAGTTCTTC

V: TRBV20-1
size: NA
D: TRBD2
J: TRBJ2-3
CDR3: CSATILLSTSGGRDTQYF
DNA: TGCAGTGCTACCATCCTATTGTCGACTAGCGGTGGGCGGGATACGCAGTATTTT

V: TRBV13
size: NA
D: NA
J: TRBJ2-7
CDR3: CASSLARADSYEQYF
DNA: TGTGCCAGCAGCTTAGCCAGGGCAGACTCCTACGAGCAGTACTTC

V: TRBV18
size: NA
D: TRBD1
J: TRBJ2-3
CDR3: CASSSWTGPSTDTQYF
DNA: TGTGCCAGCTCATCCTGGACAGGGCCTAGCACAGATACGCAGTATTTT

V: TRBV29-1
size: NA
D: NA
J: TRBJ2-5
CDR3: CSVESPASLGVEETQYF
DNA: TGCAGCGTTGAATCCCCGGCATCACTAGGCGTTGAAGAGACCCAGTACTTC

V: TRBV7-9
size: NA
D: TRBD2
J: TRBJ2-7
CDR3: CASSLERLAGRPEQYF
DNA: TGTGCCAGCAGCTTAGAGAGACTAGCGGGGCGACCCGAGCAGTACTTC

V: TRBV3-1
size: NA
D: NA
J: TRBJ2-5
CDR3: CASSQMDSQETQYF
DNA: TGTGCCAGCAGCCAAATGGACAGCCAGGAGACCCAGTACTTC

V: TRBV7-2
size: NA
D: NA
J: TRBJ1-6
CDR3: CASSLRASPLHF
DNA: TGTGCCAGCAGCTTAAGAGCTTCACCCCTCCACTTT

V: TRBV24-1
size: NA
D: NA
J: TRBJ2-3
CDR3: CATSDFSQSDTQYF
DNA: TGTGCCACCAGTGATTTTTCTCAATCAGATACGCAGTATTTT

V: TRBV11-2
size: NA
D: NA
J: TRBJ2-3
CDR3: CASSLDQDTDTQYF
DNA: TGTGCCAGCAGCTTAGATCAAGACACAGATACGCAGTATTTT

V: TRBV4-1
size: NA
D: TRBD2
J: TRBJ2-1
CDR3: CASSQEGGRVVNEQFF
DNA: TGCGCCAGCAGCCAAGAGGGCGGGAGAGTAGTAAATGAGCAGTTCTTC

V: TRBV9
size: NA
D: NA
J: TRBJ2-7
CDR3: CASPFTFYEQYF
DNA: TGTGCCAGCCCCTTCACTTTCTACGAGCAGTACTTC

V: TRBV11-2
size: NA
D: TRBD2
J: TRBJ2-1
CDR3: CASSLSGLAALYNEQFF
DNA: TGTGCCAGCAGCTTAAGTGGCCTAGCGGCCCTCTACAATGAGCAGTTCTTC

V: TRBV4-1
size: few
D: TRBD1
J: TRBJ2-4
CDR3: CASSPQGAGDKNIQYF
DNA: TGCGCCAGCAGCCCACAGGGGGCCGGTGACAAAAACATTCAGTACTTC

V: TRBV7-7
size: few
D: TRBD2
J: TRBJ2-3
CDR3: CASRIRLASTDTQYF
DNA: TGTGCTAGCAGAATTAGACTAGCGAGCACAGATACGCAGTATTTT

V: TRBV5-1
size: NA
D: NA
J: TRBJ2-7
CDR3: CASSLSPGINEQYF
DNA: TGCGCCAGCAGCTTGAGCCCGGGGATCAACGAGCAGTACTTC

V: TRBV6-5
size: NA
D: TRBD2
J: TRBJ2-7
CDR3: CASTALGTSGYEQYF
DNA: TGTGCCAGCACCGCACTCGGGACTAGCGGCTACGAGCAGTACTTC

V: TRBV7-8
size: NA
D: TRBD1
J: TRBJ1-5
CDR3: CASSLGEQGAAYQPQHF
DNA: TGTGCCAGCAGCTTAGGGGAACAGGGGGCCGCCTATCAGCCCCAGCATTTT

V: TRBV12-3/TRBV12-4
size: NA
D: NA
J: TRBJ1-2
CDR3: CASSRASNYGYTF
DNA: TGTGCCAGCAGTCGGGCCTCAAACTATGGCTACACCTTC

V: TRBV6-5
size: NA
D: NA
J: TRBJ2-2
CDR3: CASSGESGELFF
DNA: TGTGCCAGCAGTGGTGAATCCGGGGAGCTGTTTTTT

V: TRBV27
size: NA
D: TRBD1
J: TRBJ2-5
CDR3: CASSRQGWEETQYF
DNA: TGTGCCAGCAGTAGACAGGGTTGGGAAGAGACCCAGTACTTC

V: TRBV5-8
size: NA
D: NA
J: TRBJ2-7
CDR3: CASSQGTTAKEQYF
DNA: TGTGCCAGCAGCCAGGGGACTACGGCTAAGGAGCAGTACTTC

V: TRBV5-6
size: NA
D: NA
J: TRBJ1-2
CDR3: CASSFAYRGGYTF
DNA: TGTGCCAGCAGCTTTGCTTACAGAGGGGGCTACACCTTC

V: TRBV2
size: NA
D: TRBD2
J: TRBJ2-7
CDR3: CASSVEWAGLKKQYF
DNA: TGTGCCAGCAGTGTGGAGTGGGCGGGACTAAAAAAGCAGTACTTC

V: TRBV27
size: many
D: TRBD2
J: TRBJ2-7
CDR3: CASSFAGGSYEQYF
DNA: TGTGCCAGCAGTTTCGCGGGAGGCTCCTACGAGCAGTACTTC

V: TRBV24-1
size: NA
D: TRBD2
J: TRBJ2-3
CDR3: CATSDTGTSPDTQYF
DNA: TGTGCCACCAGTGATACCGGGACTAGTCCCGATACGCAGTATTTT

V: TRBV5-1
size: NA
D: NA
J: TRBJ1-1
CDR3: CASSLHNTEAFF
DNA: TGCGCCAGCAGCTTGCATAACACTGAAGCTTTCTTT

V: TRBV15
size: few
D: NA
J: TRBJ1-4
CDR3: CATSKLSLDTFGEKLFF
DNA: NA

V: TRBV7-9
size: NA
D: TRBD2
J: TRBJ2-1
CDR3: CASSFPGLAGREQFF
DNA: TGTGCCAGCAGCTTTCCGGGACTAGCGGGACGTGAGCAGTTCTTC

V: TRBV4-3
size: NA
D: NA
J: TRBJ1-6
CDR3: CASSQGQGRRNSPLHF
DNA: TGCGCCAGCAGCCAAGGGCAGGGTCGTCGCAATTCACCCCTCCACTTT

V: TRBV12-3/TRBV12-4
size: NA
D: TRBD1
J: TRBJ1-1
CDR3: CATGGTGGAAFF
DNA: TGTGCCACCGGGGGGACAGGGGGCGCGGCTTTCTTT

V: TRBV3-1
size: NA
D: NA
J: TRBJ2-3
CDR3: CASSQDNRGAGDTQYF
DNA: TGTGCCAGCAGCCAAGATAATCGGGGGGCTGGAGATACGCAGTATTTT

V: TRBV6-5
size: NA
D: NA
J: TRBJ1-2
CDR3: CASSYGTGTLGYIF
DNA: TGTGCCAGCAGTTACGGCACAGGGACGTTGGGCTACATCTTC

V: TRBV2
size: NA
D: NA
J: TRBJ2-5
CDR3: CASSSDPTKTPSGQETQYF
DNA: TGTGCCAGCAGTTCGGATCCAACTAAGACCCCGTCGGGACAAGAGACCCAGTACTTC

V: TRBV27
size: NA
D: NA
J: TRBJ2-7
CDR3: CASSSSTGTYSYEQYF
DNA: TGTGCCAGCAGTTCTTCTACCGGGACTTACTCCTACGAGCAGTACTTC

V: TRBV7-2
size: NA
D: NA
J: TRBJ2-5
CDR3: CASSPDLPGWQYF
DNA: TGTGCCAGCAGCCCCGACTTACCCGGTTGGCAGTACTTC

V: TRBV6-2/TRBV6-3
size: few
D: NA
J: TRBJ2-4
CDR3: CASETGQLAKNIQYF
DNA: TGTGCCAGCGAGACCGGACAGCTAGCCAAAAACATTCAGTACTTC

V: TRBV12-3/TRBV12-4
size: NA
D: NA
J: TRBJ1-1
CDR3: CASSLYSRTEAFF
DNA: TGTGCCAGCAGTTTATACAGTAGGACTGAAGCTTTCTTT

V: TRBV20-1
size: NA
D: TRBD1
J: TRBJ1-1
CDR3: CSPGGTEAFF
DNA: TGCAGCCCAGGGGGGACTGAAGCTTTCTTT

V: TRBV10-3
size: NA
D: TRBD1
J: TRBJ1-1
CDR3: CAISGTAGNTEAFF
DNA: TGTGCCATCAGCGGGACAGCTGGAAACACTGAAGCTTTCTTT

V: TRBV4-1
size: NA
D: NA
J: TRBJ2-5
CDR3: CASSPPPGAREQYF
DNA: TGCGCCAGCAGCCCCCCCCCAGGGGCGCGGGAGCAGTACTTC